Sequencing of this T cell receptor beta chain was carried out in a study of T cell responses to AZD1222 COVID-19 vaccine. This CDR3 contains 13 residues. Germline V CDR1 and CDR2: SNHLY, FYNNEI. Between the trimmed V and J ends, which lost 2 bases and 8 bases, there was a span of 12 bases. The assay was immunoSEQ multiplex PCR, and TCRdb's table has in-frame clones only and misses some. Here the sample spans approximately 130,000 clones, over 85% being singletons. This TCR was sampled from an adult in good health. V usage is TRBV2 and J usage is TRBJ1-1; TRBD1 is a possible D gene (5 bases). The sequencing used peripheral blood, collected on day 0 of AZD1222 vaccination. CDR3 loop: CASSEIWNREAFF. CDR3 DNA: TGTGCCAGCAGTGAAATCTGGAACAGGGAAGCTTTCTTT. Based on the CDR3 plus reference TRBV2 and TRBJ1-1, the full variable domain is EPEVTQTPSHQVTQMGQEVILRCVPISNHLYFYWYRQILGQKVEFLVSFYNNEISEKSEIFDDQFSVERPDGSNFTLKIRSTKLEDSAMYFCASSEIWNREAFFGQGTRLTVV.